The T cell receptor beta chain under discussion was sequenced for a study of cytomegalovirus exposure and HLA in healthy donors. Both 60 Vbeta primers and 13 Jbeta primers went into the PCR. Measured with immunoSEQ multiplex PCR; TCRdb has only the in-frame clones, and not every one. The sample carries about 110,000 clones, about 86% recorded once. Germline V CDR1 and CDR2: SNHLY, FYNNEI. The V end was cut by 6 bases, the J end by 5 bases, with 14 bases between. CDR3 length equals 14 residues. This chain links TRBV2 with TRBJ2-1, with a weak D call TRBD1 (6 bases). The sample comprised PBMCs. This receptor was identified in a woman aged 25 to 39 in good health and CMV-seronegative. The CDR3 is CASSTLQGNNEQFF. In nucleotides, the CDR3 is TGTGCCAGCAGCACATTACAGGGAAACAATGAGCAGTTCTTC.